Listed here are 27 T cell receptor beta chains from one sample, sequenced in a study of CXCR3-negative and CXCR3-positive naive CD8 T cells. Antigens of these TCRs are unknown. Broader study findings: Naive cells with CXCR3 showed TRB CDR3s that were more hydrophobic than those in CXCR3-negative naive cells.

The libraries of TRB cDNA were constructed through 5' RACE using UMI labels. TCRdb re-analyzed the 5' RACE reads; it lists each CDR3 protein once, without DNA. Here the sample table reports approximately 96,000 distinct CDR3 sequences. The sequenced sample consisted of naive CXCR3+ CD8+ T cells from blood. Described subset: CD45RO-CCR7+CD27+CD95- naive CD8+ T cells expressing CXCR3 (TNR3+). The receptors derive from a human donor in good health. Some clones in this sample may be carry-over from other donors' samples.

The V call is TRBV2, the J call TRBJ2-4; TCRdb returns TRBD2, unconfirmable since there is no DNA. The CDR3 loop spans 16 amino acids. Germline assignment: CDR1 SNHLY and CDR2 FYNNEI. CDR3 sequence: CASSEASAGGRGIQYF. Variable domain in full (rest from reference TRBV2 and TRBJ2-4): EPEVTQTPSHQVTQMGQEVILRCVPISNHLYFYWYRQILGQKVEFLVSFYNNEISEKSEIFDDQFSVERPDGSNFTLKIRSTKLEDSAMYFCASSEASAGGRGIQYFGAGTRLSVL.

The chain's CDR3 is CASDSNSYEQYF. The chain recombines TRBV6-2 or TRBV6-3 with TRBJ2-7; TCRdb reports TRBD1, a call that lacks DNA to check it against. CDR1 and CDR2 (germline): MNHEY, SVGEGT. This CDR3 is 12 amino acids long.

This chain connects TRBV29-1 to TRBJ2-1; with no DNA, the TCRdb D assignment of TRBD1 cannot be verified. The CDR3 loop spans 17 amino acids. In germline, CDR1 is SQVTM, CDR2 ANQGSEA. The CDR3: CSVEGVPGQGIDNEQFF.

The V gene is TRBV5-1, the J gene TRBJ1-2. The length of the CDR3 is 13 residues. Germline V gene data show CDR1 as SGHRS and CDR2 as YFSETQ. The CDR3: CASSLARSYGYTF.

The chain combines TRBV29-1 with TRBJ1-1; the TRBD1 assignment by TCRdb is unverifiable without DNA. Germline loops: CDR1 SQVTM, CDR2 ANQGSEA. The CDR3 spans 14 residues. The CDR3 loop is CSVFSGQGGTEAFF.

This chain links TRBV6-2 or TRBV6-3 with TRBJ2-7. This CDR3 comprises 17 residues. CDR1 and CDR2 (germline): MNHEY, SVGEGT. CDR3 sequence: CASSYSPPTGSSYEQYF.

The V and J genes are TRBV6-2 or TRBV6-3 and TRBJ2-1. Germline CDR1 MNHEY, CDR2 SVGEGT. The CDR3 covers 11 residues. CDR3 amino acids: CASSYGSEQFF.

This chain links TRBV29-1 with TRBJ2-1. This CDR3 region has 11 residues. CDR1 is SQVTM and CDR2 is ANQGSEA in the germline V gene. This chain's CDR3 is CSGLRYNEQFF.

The chain combines TRBV7-6 with TRBJ2-2; TCRdb lists TRBD2, though no DNA is available to test this call. The CDR3 loop spans 18 amino acids. The V gene's germline CDR1 is SGHVS and CDR2 FNYEAQ. CDR3 amino acids: CASSSLGGVRDFTGELFF.

The chain joins TRBV28 to TRBJ2-3; TCRdb outputs TRBD2, but without DNA this stays unchecked. Germline V lookup: CDR1 MDHEN, CDR2 SYDVKM. CDR3 length: 18 residues. The CDR3 is CASSFSALAGGDTDTQYF.

The chain joins TRBV28 to TRBJ1-5; lacking DNA, the TRBD1 call made by TCRdb goes unchecked. CDR1 MDHEN and CDR2 SYDVKM come from the germline V gene. This CDR3 has 14 amino acids. CDR3 in amino acids: CASSMGVGNQPQHF.

The chain links TRBV21-1 to TRBJ1-5; the D gene TCRdb calls, TRBD1, cannot be checked with no DNA. TRBV21-1 is deemed a pseudogene. CDR3 length equals 15 residues. CDR3 sequence reads: CASWSDGNSNQPQHF.

CDR3 sequence: CSGGGEYEQYF. J is TRBJ2-7 and V is TRBV29-1; TCRdb's D gene call, TRBD2, goes unchecked for lack of DNA. Germline values: CDR1 SQVTM, CDR2 ANQGSEA. CDR3 length: 11 amino acids.

The V gene is TRBV29-1, the J gene TRBJ1-2; TCRdb's D call, TRBD1, is unchecked because there is no DNA. The CDR3 has 12 residues. Per the germline V gene, CDR1 is SQVTM and CDR2 is ANQGSEA. The CDR3 region is CSVPGVPYGYTF.

V usage is TRBV20-1 and J usage is TRBJ1-1. This CDR3 contains 12 residues. The germline CDR1 and CDR2 sequences are DFQATT and SNEGSKA (reference sequence). The CDR3 here is CSALRGETEAFF.

This sequence joins TRBV11-2 and TRBJ2-7. The CDR3 covers 15 residues. Germline V lookup: CDR1 SGHAT, CDR2 FQNNGV. Here the CDR3 reads CASSLVYGGPTQQYF.

This sequence joins TRBV28 and TRBJ2-1; TCRdb indicates TRBD1, and absent DNA this call remains unverified. Germline V gives CDR1 MDHEN, CDR2 SYDVKM. CDR3 length: 16 amino acids. This CDR3 reads CASSSDSAFSYNEQFF.

The chain links TRBV12-3 or TRBV12-4 to TRBJ2-3; TCRdb selects TRBD1, and the lack of DNA leaves this call unchecked. CDR3 length equals 15 residues. The CDR3 loop reads CASSPQGQGPDTQYF.

The rearrangement joins TRBV29-1 to TRBJ2-7; TCRdb's D gene call, TRBD1, goes unchecked for lack of DNA. Germline CDR1 and CDR2: SQVTM and ANQGSEA. The CDR3 has 14 residues. This CDR3 is CSVESRTDQYEQYF.

The chain joins TRBV10-2 to TRBJ2-7; TCRdb's D gene call, TRBD1, goes unchecked for lack of DNA. Germline CDR1 WSHSY, CDR2 SAAADI. The CDR3 contains 14 residues. CDR3 sequence: CASSSGTPRHEQYF.

V and J are TRBV20-1 and TRBJ2-7; the D call of TRBD1 rests on TCRdb alone, since no DNA is present to check it. The germline gives CDR1 DFQATT, CDR2 SNEGSKA (reference sequence). This CDR3 spans 14 amino acids. The CDR3 loop reads CSAITLQGPYEQYF.

The chain links TRBV4-2 to TRBJ2-7. Germline lookup yields CDR1 LGHNA and CDR2 YNFKEQ. There are 15 residues in the CDR3. The CDR3 sequence is CASSQGEGSSYEQYF.

The chain has TRBV7-2 and TRBJ2-3; TCRdb outputs TRBD2, but without DNA this stays unchecked. The CDR3 contains 16 residues. The germline V gene encodes CDR1 SGHTA and CDR2 FQGNSA. The CDR3 is CASSPGAGGPADTQYF.

The V and J genes are TRBV15 and TRBJ1-5; the TCRdb D gene call, TRBD1, has no DNA to confirm it. The CDR3 contains 17 residues. Per the germline V gene, CDR1 is LNHNV and CDR2 is YYDKDF (reference sequence). The CDR3 loop reads CATSTVKRTDSNQPQHF.

The chain employs TRBV28 and TRBJ2-7. The germline CDR1 and CDR2 sequences are MDHEN and SYDVKM. The CDR3 runs to 13 residues. The CDR3 is CASSLGGLYEQYF.

The chain employs TRBV3-1 and TRBJ2-3; TCRdb names TRBD2, which stays unverified in the absence of DNA. The CDR3 spans 18 residues. Germline CDR1 LGHDT, CDR2 YNNKEL (reference sequence). The chain's CDR3 is CASSPGLAGPASTDTQYF.

This rearrangement joins TRBV4-3 to TRBJ1-1; the D call of TRBD1 rests on TCRdb alone, since no DNA is present to check it. Looked up from germline, CDR1 is LGHNA and CDR2 is YSLEER. CDR3 length: 15 residues. CDR3 sequence reads: CASSQGQGARAEAFF.